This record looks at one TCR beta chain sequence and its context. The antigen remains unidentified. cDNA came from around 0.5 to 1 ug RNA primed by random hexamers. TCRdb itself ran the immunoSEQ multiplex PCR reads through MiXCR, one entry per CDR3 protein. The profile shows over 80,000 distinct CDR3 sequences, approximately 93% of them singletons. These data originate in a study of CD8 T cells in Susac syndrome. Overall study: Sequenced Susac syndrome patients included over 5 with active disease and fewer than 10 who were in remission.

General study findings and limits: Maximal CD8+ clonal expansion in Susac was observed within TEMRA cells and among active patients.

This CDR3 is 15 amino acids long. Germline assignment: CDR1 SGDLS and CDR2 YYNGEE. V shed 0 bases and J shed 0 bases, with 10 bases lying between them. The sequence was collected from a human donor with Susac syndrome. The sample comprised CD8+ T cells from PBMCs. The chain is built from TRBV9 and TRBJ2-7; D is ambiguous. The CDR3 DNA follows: TGTGCCAGCAGCGTAGGTGTCGACAACTCCTACGAGCAGTACTTC. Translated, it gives CASSVGVDNSYEQYF.